These 25 T cell receptor beta chains share one sample of origin, sequenced in a study of shared clonotypes between healthy human individuals. Generated by immunoSEQ multiplex PCR, the TCRdb table keeps only in-frame clones and is missing some. The profile shows 2 million to 2.5 million clones, just over 90% of them singletons. The sample comprised naive CD4+ T cells from PBMCs. The subset denotes: CD45RA+ positively selected. These receptors all stem from a man younger than 35 in good health. Some clones in this sample may be carry-over from other donors' samples.

This chain joins TRBV4-3 and TRBJ1-4, with unresolved D. V was pared by 0 bases and J by 13 bases, with 12 bases between. The CDR3 is 13 residues long. Germline lookup yields CDR1 LGHNA and CDR2 YSLEER. The CDR3 DNA follows: TGCGCCAGCAGCCAAGATCCCGGCTTCGGACTGTTTTTT. Encoded protein: CASSQDPGFGLFF.

Only one count was recorded for this clone. This sequence joins TRBV28 and TRBJ2-1; 8 nucleotides match TRBD2. CDR1 is MDHEN, CDR2 SYDVKM, per germline. This CDR3 region has 14 residues. Unmatched junction bases numbered 8, after V lost 6 bases and J lost 7 bases. The CDR3 protein is CASRSRGGPNEQFF. CDR3 bases: TGTGCCAGCAGATCCCGGGGGGGACCGAATGAGCAGTTCTTC.

For this clone: The sample has other DNA sequences that encode this CDR3 too. The chain's CDR3 is CASSLGRQPQHF. The DNA of the CDR3 is TGTGCCAGCAGCTTAGGGAGACAGCCCCAGCATTTT. This chain connects TRBV13 to TRBJ1-5; no clear D gene. V was shortened by 0 bases and J by 7 bases, with 4 bases between the two germline ends. CDR1 is PRHDT and CDR2 is FYEKMQ in the germline V gene (reference sequence). The CDR3 spans 12 residues.

Details on this clone: This sample also contains other DNA sequences that code for the same CDR3. The chain joins TRBV28 to TRBJ2-7; D tentatively fits TRBD1 or TRBD2 (5 bases each). CDR3 length: 12 residues. Germline CDR1 is MDHEN and CDR2 is SYDVKM. Trimming stripped 2 bases from V and 4 bases from J, with 6 bases between. The CDR3 nucleotides are TGTGCCAGCAGTTTAGGGGGATACGAGCAGTACTTC. Amino acids: CASSLGGYEQYF.

J is TRBJ2-1 and V is TRBV2; perhaps D is TRBD1 or TRBD2 (5 bases each). The ends were cut back, 7 bases at V and 6 bases at J, with 22 bases in the middle. Per germline, CDR1 SNHLY and CDR2 FYNNEI. CDR3 length: 16 residues. CDR3 loop: CASTIKSPSGTNEQFF. The CDR3 bases are TGTGCCAGCACCATAAAATCACCCTCAGGGACCAATGAGCAGTTCTTC. The whole variable domain, filled in from reference TRBV2 and TRBJ2-1, reads EPEVTQTPSHQVTQMGQEVILRCVPISNHLYFYWYRQILGQKVEFLVSFYNNEISEKSEIFDDQFSVERPDGSNFTLKIRSTKLEDSAMYFCASTIKSPSGTNEQFFGPGTRLTVL.

This chain connects TRBV19 to TRBJ2-2; D may correspond to TRBD1 or TRBD2 (5 bases each). The CDR3 is made up of 15 amino acids. V shed 5 bases and J shed 0 bases, with 10 bases lying between them. Germline V gene lookup returns CDR1 LNHDA and CDR2 SQIVND (reference sequence). The CDR3, as DNA: TGTGCCAGTAGTTCCGGGACGGCGAACACCGGGGAGCTGTTTTTT. Translation: CASSSGTANTGELFF.

In its sample, this clone was seen once. The chain is built from TRBV18 and TRBJ2-4; a weak D match, TRBD2 (6 bases). CDR3 size: 15 residues. Germline CDR1 KGHSH, CDR2 LQKENI. V lost 1 base to trimming and J lost 9 bases, with 16 bases between them. For the CDR3, the DNA is TGTGCCAGCTCACCACAGGTTGGAGGGGTGACCATTCAGTACTTC. This sequence encodes CASSPQVGGVTIQYF.

The genes are TRBV5-1 and TRBJ2-7, with TRBD1 as a possible D gene (6 bases). V lost 3 bases, J lost 4 bases, and 14 bases lay in between. This CDR3 region has 14 residues. CDR1 and CDR2 (germline): SGHRS, YFSETQ. In DNA form, the CDR3 reads TGCGCCAGCAGCTCCGCAGGGACACCATACGAGCAGTACTTC. It codes for CASSSAGTPYEQYF.

J is TRBJ1-6 and V is TRBV28, with D hard to call. The CDR3 is made up of 15 amino acids. From germline, CDR1 is MDHEN and CDR2 SYDVKM. The ends were cut back, 1 base at V and 9 bases at J, with 13 bases in the middle. Here the CDR3 reads CASSLSSPTGSPLHF. The CDR3 region has the DNA TGTGCCAGCAGTTTATCAAGCCCGACTGGTTCACCCCTCCACTTT.

The genes are TRBV7-9 and TRBJ2-1; D may be TRBD2 (6 bases). Trimming pared 2 bases from V and 7 bases from J, leaving 15 bases between. The CDR3 is 15 amino acids. Germline V CDR1 and CDR2: SEHNR, FQNEAQ (reference sequence). The CDR3 bases are TGTGCCAGCAGCTTACCAAGTAGGGCGGGAAATGAGCAGTTCTTC. Encoded protein: CASSLPSRAGNEQFF.

The chain carries TRBV5-1 and TRBJ2-1, with 9 bases that match TRBD2. Germline assignment: CDR1 SGHRS and CDR2 YFSETQ. This CDR3 comprises 17 residues. V shed 2 bases and J 4 bases; nucleotides not matched to a gene: 10. This CDR3 is CASSFIYDSGRYNEQFF. Written as DNA, the CDR3 is TGCGCCAGCAGCTTCATCTATGACAGCGGGAGGTACAATGAGCAGTTCTTC. Drawing the rest from reference TRBV5-1 and TRBJ2-1, the complete variable domain is KAGVTQTPRYLIKTRGQQVTLSCSPISGHRSVSWYQQTPGQGLQFLFEYFSETQRNKGNFPGRFSGRQFSNSRSEMNVSTLELGDSALYLCASSFIYDSGRYNEQFFGPGTRLTVL.

In this sample, this clone turned up once. V gene TRBV19 combines with J gene TRBJ2-3; 14 bases agree with TRBD2. The V and J ends lost 4 bases and 1 base, in that order; junction bases with no gene match: 1. In germline, CDR1 is LNHDA, CDR2 SQIVND (reference sequence). The CDR3 length is 16 residues. CDR3 loop: CASSTTSGRGTDTQYF. The CDR3 DNA reads as TGTGCCAGTAGTACGACTAGCGGGAGGGGCACAGATACGCAGTATTTT.

The J gene is TRBJ2-1, the V gene TRBV6-6; the D is unclear. V was shortened by 2 bases and J by 5 bases, with 10 bases between the two germline ends. The CDR3 is 14 residues long. Per germline, CDR1 MNHNY and CDR2 SVGAGI (reference sequence). CDR3 sequence: CASSYAARNNEQFF. In DNA, the CDR3 is TGTGCCAGCAGTTACGCCGCCAGGAACAATGAGCAGTTCTTC.

V and J are TRBV6-6 and TRBJ2-2; possibly TRBD1 for D (6 bases). The CDR3 totals 13 residues. Germline assignment: CDR1 MNHNY and CDR2 SVGAGI (reference sequence). Deletions cut 9 bases from V and 1 base from J, with 9 bases between. The CDR3 loop is CASTTGNTGELFF. DNA of the CDR3: TGTGCCAGTACGACAGGGAACACCGGGGAGCTGTTTTTT.

This clone was detected only a few times. The CDR3 region has the DNA TGCGCCAGCACTCCCGGTCAGGGGGTCTGGGGCTACACCTTC. Translation gives CASTPGQGVWGYTF. The rearrangement joins TRBV5-1 to TRBJ1-2; 7 nucleotides match TRBD1. The CDR3 covers 14 residues. The germline gives CDR1 SGHRS, CDR2 YFSETQ. Trimming cost V 6 bases and J 8 bases; bases outside gene matches: 13.

On this clone: Other DNA sequences in the same sample also yield this CDR3. J is TRBJ2-1 and V is TRBV28; 9 bases match TRBD2. The J segment lost 4 bases and the V segment lost 6 bases, leaving 4 bases of the junction unmatched. This CDR3 has 14 residues. Germline V gene lookup returns CDR1 MDHEN and CDR2 SYDVKM. CDR3 sequence reads: CASSLAGVYNEQFF. As DNA, the CDR3 is TGTGCCAGCAGCTTAGCGGGAGTTTACAATGAGCAGTTCTTC. The complete variable domain, with remaining parts taken from reference TRBV28 and TRBJ2-1, reads DVKVTQSSRYLVKRTGEKVFLECVQDMDHENMFWYRQDPGLGLRLIYFSYDVKMKEKGDIPEGYSVSREKKERFSLILESASTNQTSMYLCASSLAGVYNEQFFGPGTRLTVL.

The V call is TRBV7-8, the J call TRBJ1-1; D perhaps matches TRBD1 (6 bases). The V end lost 3 bases, the J end lost 5 bases, and 13 bases lay between the germline ends. The CDR3 consists of 14 residues. Germline V gives CDR1 SGHVS, CDR2 FQNEAQ. The DNA of the CDR3 is TGTGCCAGCAGCTTTTTTGGGGGCCGAACTGAAGCTTTCTTT. It encodes CASSFFGGRTEAFF.

This chain joins TRBV7-9 and TRBJ2-7; 8 positions agree with TRBD2. The CDR3 length is 16 residues. The ends lost 0 bases at V and 0 bases at J; junction bases unmatched: 4. From germline, CDR1 is SEHNR and CDR2 FQNEAQ (reference sequence). CDR3 in DNA: TGTGCCAGCAGCTTAGCGCGTAGCGGGGACTCCTACGAGCAGTACTTC. It encodes CASSLARSGDSYEQYF.

The rearrangement links TRBV7-3 to TRBJ2-3, with TRBD2 matching over 8 bases. The V gene end was trimmed by 5 bases and the J gene end by 4 bases; junction bases not matched to a gene: 14. Looked up from germline, CDR1 is SGHTA and CDR2 is FQGTGA. The CDR3 sequence is 17 residues long. As DNA, the CDR3 is TGTGCCAGCAGCCCCAGGGGTTTAGCGGGATGGGCAGATACGCAGTATTTT. Protein: CASSPRGLAGWADTQYF.

Note on this clone: This same CDR3 is encoded by further DNA sequences in the sample. This chain connects TRBV7-3 to TRBJ2-2; D remains unclear. The germline V gene encodes CDR1 SGHTA and CDR2 FQGTGA. V lost 0 bases and J 3 bases, leaving 5 bases between the germline ends. The CDR3 is made up of 14 amino acids. The CDR3 DNA follows: TGTGCCAGCAGCTTAACTCGGGACACCGGGGAGCTGTTTTTT. This translates into CASSLTRDTGELFF.

A note on this clone: One junction end does not reproduce the germline sequence, and a read error may be involved. This chain uses TRBV5-1 with TRBJ1-1, with 11 nucleotides matching TRBD1. Germline V gene lookup returns CDR1 SGHRS and CDR2 YFSETQ. The CDR3 is made up of 14 amino acids. CDR3 sequence reads: CASRLDRGPTEAFF. The CDR3 bases are TGCGCCAGCAGGTTGGACAGGGGGCCCACTGAAGCTTTCTTT.

DNA for the CDR3: TGTGCCAGCAGTCGGTCAGGGGTCGGTCGTCAGCCCCAGCATTTT. It is translated as CASSRSGVGRQPQHF. V gene TRBV28 combines with J gene TRBJ1-5; a weak D match, TRBD1 (6 bases). The germline V gene encodes CDR1 MDHEN and CDR2 SYDVKM. Trimming pared 5 bases from V and 6 bases from J, leaving 17 bases between. CDR3 length: 15 amino acids.

The rearrangement links TRBV28 to TRBJ2-5, with D tentatively TRBD2 (5 bases). Between the trimmed V and J ends, which lost 10 bases and 5 bases, there was a span of 20 bases. The CDR3 consists of 14 residues. CDR1 is MDHEN and CDR2 is SYDVKM in the germline V gene. DNA of the CDR3: TGTGCCACCTCGGGCCCGGGATACGGGGAGACCCAGTACTTC. Encoded protein: CATSGPGYGETQYF.

J is TRBJ2-5 and V is TRBV28; the D gene is possibly TRBD2 (5 bases). CDR1 and CDR2 (germline): MDHEN, SYDVKM. CDR3 length: 15 residues. The V end was cut by 6 bases, the J end by 2 bases, with 16 bases between. CDR3: CASSLRAGMQETQYF. The DNA of the CDR3 is TGTGCCAGCAGCCTGAGGGCAGGAATGCAAGAGACCCAGTACTTC.

The chain is built from TRBV6-6 and TRBJ2-7; either TRBD1 or TRBD2 may supply D (5 bases each). The V gene lost 2 bases and the J gene lost 4 bases, with 12 bases spanning the gap. Germline V gene sequence: CDR1 MNHNY, CDR2 SVGAGI (reference sequence). The CDR3 has 14 residues. DNA of the CDR3: TGTGCCAGCAGTTACCCCGGGACCGTATACGAGCAGTACTTC. It yields the protein CASSYPGTVYEQYF.